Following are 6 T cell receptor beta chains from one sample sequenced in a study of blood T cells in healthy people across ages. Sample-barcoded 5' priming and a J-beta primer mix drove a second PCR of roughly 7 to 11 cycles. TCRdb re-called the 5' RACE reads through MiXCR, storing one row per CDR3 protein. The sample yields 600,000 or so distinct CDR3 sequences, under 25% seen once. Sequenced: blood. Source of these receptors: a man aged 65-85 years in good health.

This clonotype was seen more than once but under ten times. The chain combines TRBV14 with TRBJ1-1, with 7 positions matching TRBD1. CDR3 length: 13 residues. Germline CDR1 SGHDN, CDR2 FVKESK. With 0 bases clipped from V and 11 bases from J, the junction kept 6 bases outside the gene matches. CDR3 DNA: TGTGCCAGCAGCCAAGACCGACAGGGTAAGGCTTTCTTT. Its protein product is CASSQDRQGKAFF. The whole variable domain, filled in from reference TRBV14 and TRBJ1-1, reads EAGVTQFPSHSVIEKGQTVTLRCDPISGHDNLYWYRRVMGKEIKFLLHFVKESKQDESGMPNNRFLAERTGGTYSTLKVQPAELEDSGVYFCASSQDRQGKAFFGQGTRLTVV.

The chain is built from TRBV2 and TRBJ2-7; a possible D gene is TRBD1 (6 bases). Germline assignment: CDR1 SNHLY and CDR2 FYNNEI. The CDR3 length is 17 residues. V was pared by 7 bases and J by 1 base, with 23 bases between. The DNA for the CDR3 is TGTGCCAGCACCAGATCCGAAGTACAGGGAGAATCCTACGAGCAGTACTTC. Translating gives CASTRSEVQGESYEQYF.

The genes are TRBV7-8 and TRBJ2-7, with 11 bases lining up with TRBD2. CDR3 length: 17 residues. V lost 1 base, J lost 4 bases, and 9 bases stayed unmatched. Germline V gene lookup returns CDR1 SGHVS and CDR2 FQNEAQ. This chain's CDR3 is CASSLGGLAGGAYEQYF. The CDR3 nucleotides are TGTGCCAGCAGCTTAGGTGGGCTAGCGGGAGGAGCTTACGAGCAGTACTTC.

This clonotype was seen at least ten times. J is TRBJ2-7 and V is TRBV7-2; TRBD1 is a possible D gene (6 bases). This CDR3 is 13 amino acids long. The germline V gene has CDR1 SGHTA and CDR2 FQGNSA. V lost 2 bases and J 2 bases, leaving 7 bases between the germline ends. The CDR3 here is CASSLPGAYEQYF. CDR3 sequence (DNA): TGTGCCAGCAGCTTACCAGGGGCCTACGAGCAGTACTTC.

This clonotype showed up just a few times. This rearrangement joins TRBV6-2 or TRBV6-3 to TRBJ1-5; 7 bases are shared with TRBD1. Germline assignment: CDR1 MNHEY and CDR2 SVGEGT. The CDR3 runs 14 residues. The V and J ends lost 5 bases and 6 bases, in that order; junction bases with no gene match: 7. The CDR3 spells CASSADRIFQPQHF. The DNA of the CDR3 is TGTGCCAGCAGTGCGGACAGGATTTTTCAGCCCCAGCATTTT.

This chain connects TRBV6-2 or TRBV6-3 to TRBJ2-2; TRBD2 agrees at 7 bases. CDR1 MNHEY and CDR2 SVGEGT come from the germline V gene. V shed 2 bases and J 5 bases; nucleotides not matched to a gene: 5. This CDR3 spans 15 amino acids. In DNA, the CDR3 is TGTGCCAGCAGTTACGGGCTAGCGGAGACCGGGGAGCTGTTTTTT. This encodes CASSYGLAETGELFF.